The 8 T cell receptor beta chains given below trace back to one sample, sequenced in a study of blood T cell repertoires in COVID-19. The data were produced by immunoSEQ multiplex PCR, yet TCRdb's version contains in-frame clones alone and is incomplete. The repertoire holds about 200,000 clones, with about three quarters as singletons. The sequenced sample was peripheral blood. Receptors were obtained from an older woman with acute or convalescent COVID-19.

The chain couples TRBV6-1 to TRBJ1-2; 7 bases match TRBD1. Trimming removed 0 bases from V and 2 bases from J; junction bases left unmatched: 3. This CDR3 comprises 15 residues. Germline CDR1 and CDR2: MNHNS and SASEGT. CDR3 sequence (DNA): TGTGCCAGCAGTGAAGCCCAGGGGGTGAACTATGGCTACACCTTC. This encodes CASSEAQGVNYGYTF.

CDR3 sequence reads: CSVGVGANTEAFF. The CDR3 region has the DNA TGCAGCGTTGGGGTTGGGGCGAACACTGAAGCTTTCTTT. This chain uses TRBV29-1 with TRBJ1-1; weak D call: TRBD1 (5 bases). This CDR3 comprises 13 residues. Germline loops: CDR1 SQVTM, CDR2 ANQGSEA. Between the trimmed V and J ends, which lost 4 bases and 1 base, there was a span of 10 bases. Full variable domain (outside the CDR3, taken from reference TRBV29-1 and TRBJ1-1): SAVISQKPSRDICQRGTSLTIQCQVDSQVTMMFWYRQQPGQSLTLIATANQGSEATYESGFVIDKFPISRPNLTFSTLTVSNMSPEDSSIYLCSVGVGANTEAFFGQGTRLTVV.

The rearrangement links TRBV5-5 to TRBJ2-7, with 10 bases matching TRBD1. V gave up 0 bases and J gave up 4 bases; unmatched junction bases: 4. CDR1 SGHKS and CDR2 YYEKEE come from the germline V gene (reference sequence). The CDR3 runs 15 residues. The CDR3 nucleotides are TGTGCCAGCAGCTTGGGGGACAGGGGCTCTTACGAGCAGTACTTC. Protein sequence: CASSLGDRGSYEQYF.

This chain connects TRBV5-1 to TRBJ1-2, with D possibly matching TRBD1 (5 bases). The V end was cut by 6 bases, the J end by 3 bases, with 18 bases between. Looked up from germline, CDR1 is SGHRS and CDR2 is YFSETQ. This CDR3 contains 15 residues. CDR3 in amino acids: CASTPGGGDDYGYTF. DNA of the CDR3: TGCGCCAGCACCCCCGGGGGAGGGGATGACTATGGCTACACCTTC.

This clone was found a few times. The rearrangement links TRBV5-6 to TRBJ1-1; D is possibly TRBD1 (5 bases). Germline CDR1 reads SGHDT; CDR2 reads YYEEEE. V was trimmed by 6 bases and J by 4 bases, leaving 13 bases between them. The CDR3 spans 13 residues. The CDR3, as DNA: TGTGCCAGCAATTCAGGGTGGGGCACTGAAGCTTTCTTT. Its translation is CASNSGWGTEAFF.

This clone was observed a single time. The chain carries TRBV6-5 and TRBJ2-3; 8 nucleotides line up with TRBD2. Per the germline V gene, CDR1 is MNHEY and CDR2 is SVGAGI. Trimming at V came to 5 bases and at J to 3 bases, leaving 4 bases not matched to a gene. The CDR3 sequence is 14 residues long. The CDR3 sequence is CASSRGGRTDTQYF. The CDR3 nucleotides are TGTGCCAGCAGTCGGGGGGGGCGGACAGATACGCAGTATTTT.

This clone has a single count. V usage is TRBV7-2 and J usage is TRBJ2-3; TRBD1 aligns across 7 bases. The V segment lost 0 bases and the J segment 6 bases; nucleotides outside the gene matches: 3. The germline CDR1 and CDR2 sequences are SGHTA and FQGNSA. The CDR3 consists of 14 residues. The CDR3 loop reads CASSLAGGLDTQYF. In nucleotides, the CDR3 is TGTGCCAGCAGCTTAGCAGGGGGCCTCGATACGCAGTATTTT.

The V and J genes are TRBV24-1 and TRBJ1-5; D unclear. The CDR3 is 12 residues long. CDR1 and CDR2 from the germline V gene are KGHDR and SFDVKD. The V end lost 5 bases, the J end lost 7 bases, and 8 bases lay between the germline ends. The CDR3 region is CATSGEGQPQHF. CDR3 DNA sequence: TGTGCCACCAGTGGAGAGGGCCAGCCCCAGCATTTT.